The 5 T cell receptor beta chains in this list originate from one sample, sequenced in a study of early T cells in non-severe SARS-CoV-2 infection. TCRdb reprocessed the 5' RACE reads via MiXCR and lists one record per CDR3 protein. Altogether 55,000 to 80,000 distinct CDR3 sequences are present, roughly 9% being singletons, with the ten largest covering around an eighth. The sample here was whole blood, taken at baseline. Receptors originate from an adult who was a healthcare worker with PCR-confirmed SARS-CoV-2 infection or an uninfected control (not recorded which).

This clonotype was counted ten times or more. The V call is TRBV6-5, the J call TRBJ1-3, with D perhaps TRBD1 (5 bases). Trimming removed 0 bases from V and 2 bases from J, with 8 bases in between. This CDR3 spans 15 amino acids. Germline assignment: CDR1 MNHEY and CDR2 SVGAGI. The CDR3, as DNA: TGTGCCAGCAGTTACTCCCGGGGACCTGGAAACACCATATATTTT. It codes for CASSYSRGPGNTIYF.

Note on this clonotype: The junction shows a germline mismatch at one end, possibly a read error. The CDR3 nucleotides read TGTGCCAGCAGAGACTTGTGGCTCTCCTATAATTCACCCCTCCATTTT. Translated, it gives CASRDLWLSYNSPLHF. The chain carries TRBV6-5 and TRBJ1-6, with D unclear. Per the germline V gene, CDR1 is MNHEY and CDR2 is SVGAGI. The CDR3 covers 16 residues.

The chain couples TRBV10-3 to TRBJ1-3; D unresolved. V dropped 2 bases and J dropped 0 bases, with 5 bases sitting between them. From germline, CDR1 is ENHRY and CDR2 SYGVKD. The CDR3 has 14 amino acids. The CDR3 spells CAISEGNSGNTIYF. CDR3 nucleotide sequence: TGTGCCATCAGTGAGGGGAACTCTGGAAACACCATATATTTT.

The chain carries TRBV7-2 and TRBJ2-3; D is undetermined. Deletions cut 4 bases from V and 2 bases from J, with 13 bases between. The CDR3 extends over 15 amino acids. Germline V gene data show CDR1 as SGHTA and CDR2 as FQGNSA. As DNA, the CDR3 is TGTGCCAGCAGCTCCCGGGCCCAGGCCACAGATACGCAGTATTTT. It is translated as CASSSRAQATDTQYF.

This clonotype has at least ten counts. The J gene is TRBJ1-5, the V gene TRBV5-4, with 9 bases that match TRBD1. Trimming took 4 bases from V and 6 from J; bases not matched to a gene: 11. The CDR3 totals 16 residues. The germline gives CDR1 SGHNT, CDR2 YYREEE (reference sequence). This CDR3 is CASSRTTGQGSQPQHF. In DNA form, the CDR3 reads TGTGCCAGCAGCCGAACAACGGGACAGGGCAGTCAGCCCCAGCATTTT.